The source of this T cell receptor (beta chain) is a study of blood T cell repertoires in COVID-19. Cohort allocation depended upon clinical history that participants reported. Germline V gene data show CDR1 as GTSNPN and CDR2 as SVGIG (reference sequence). The CDR3 extends over 14 amino acids. V was clipped by 1 base and J by 4 bases; unmatched bases: 2. Original data processing: Amplification of reference gene primers provided the estimated nucleated cell counts. The repertoire was sequenced with immunoSEQ multiplex PCR; TCRdb's copy has only in-frame clones and lacks some. V and J calls and clone size follow that table, whereas D and trimming were derived from the DNA. Seen here are under 350,000 clones, roughly 89% observed once, and the top ten hold more than 1.5%. For this clone: This specimen includes other DNA sequences encoding the same CDR3.

The sequencing sample was made of PBMCs or T cells enriched from blood (not recorded which). This receptor was identified in a woman in her sixties who had recovered from COVID-19. J is TRBJ1-5 and V is TRBV30, with 9 bases aligning to TRBD1. The CDR3, as DNA: TGTGCCTGGAGTGGACAGGGGGGTAATCAGCCCCAGCATTTT. Translation gives CAWSGQGGNQPQHF.